These 22 T cell receptor beta chains originate from one sample sequenced in a study of OX40 agonist ivuxolimab in advanced cancers. Repertoires were generated with immunoSEQ multiplex PCR, while TCRdb's copy carries only in-frame clones and drops some. The table lists some 82,000 clones, roughly 94% of them singletons. Specimen: CD4+ or CD8+ T cells sorted from blood, collected in a trial of the OX40 agonist ivuxolimab. The receptors derive from an adult with an advanced solid tumor such as melanoma, head and neck, liver or kidney cancer.

The J gene is TRBJ2-5, the V gene TRBV11-3; D uncertain. The CDR3 covers 13 residues. CDR1 and CDR2 from the germline V gene are SGHNT and YENEEA. V was shortened by 5 bases and J by 2 bases, with 9 bases between the two germline ends. The CDR3 loop is CASSQAPQETQYF. In DNA form, the CDR3 reads TGTGCCAGCAGCCAGGCCCCGCAAGAGACCCAGTACTTC.

The V and J genes are TRBV9 and TRBJ1-2, with TRBD1 as a possible D gene (5 bases). Per germline, CDR1 SGDLS and CDR2 YYNGEE. Trimming removed 3 bases at V and 0 bases at J, with 15 bases between. This CDR3 has 16 residues. The DNA for the CDR3 is TGTGCCAGCAGCGCACCCGGGGACGGGCCTAACTATGGCTACACCTTC. Its protein product is CASSAPGDGPNYGYTF.

On this clone: The germline gene is not matched at one end of the junction; a read error may be the cause. This chain uses TRBV7-7 with TRBJ2-2; D is unclear. This CDR3 is built from 14 residues. The germline gives CDR1 SSHAT, CDR2 FNYEAQ (reference sequence). The chain's CDR3 is CASSLGQTTGELFF. For the CDR3, the DNA is TGTGCTAGCAGCTTAGGGCAGACCACCGGGGAGCTGTTTTTT. Full variable domain (remainder filled in from reference TRBV7-7 and TRBJ2-2): GAGVSQSPRYKVTKRGQDVTLRCDPISSHATLYWYQQALGQGPEFLTYFNYEAQPDKSGLPSDRFSAERPEGSISTLTIQRTEQRDSAMYRCASSLGQTTGELFFGEGSRLTVL.

The chain uses TRBV7-2 and TRBJ2-5; 9 bases match TRBD1. V lost 1 base to trimming and J lost 4 bases; unmatched junction nucleotides: 10. Germline V gene data show CDR1 as SGHTA and CDR2 as FQGNSA. The length of the CDR3 is 17 residues. CDR3: CASSLGHVTGGSETQYF. CDR3 sequence (DNA): TGTGCCAGCAGCTTAGGACATGTGACAGGGGGGTCAGAGACCCAGTACTTC. Supplemented by reference TRBV7-2 and TRBJ2-5, the full variable domain reads GAGVSQSPSNKVTEKGKDVELRCDPISGHTALYWYRQSLGQGLEFLIYFQGNSAPDKSGLPSDRFSAERTGGSVSTLTIQRTQQEDSAVYLCASSLGHVTGGSETQYFGPGTRLLVL.

This chain uses TRBV6-5 with TRBJ2-3; 7 nucleotides line up with TRBD2. Germline CDR1 and CDR2: MNHEY and SVGAGI. The length of the CDR3 is 15 residues. Unmatched junction bases numbered 0, after V lost 0 bases and J lost 0 bases. DNA for the CDR3: TGTGCCAGCAGTTACTCTAGCGGGAGCACAGATACGCAGTATTTT. Protein sequence: CASSYSSGSTDTQYF.

The chain has TRBV9 and TRBJ2-1; 11 bases map to TRBD2. Germline V gene sequence: CDR1 SGDLS, CDR2 YYNGEE. V lost 4 bases and J lost 7; bases outside the gene matches: 4. The CDR3 length is 14 residues. The CDR3 nucleotides are TGTGCCAGCAGCTCGGGACTAGCGGTAAATGAGCAGTTCTTC. Translated, it gives CASSSGLAVNEQFF.

The chain is built from TRBV6-5 and TRBJ2-3; TRBD2 might be the D (5 bases). The CDR3 covers 15 residues. Looked up from germline, CDR1 is MNHEY and CDR2 is SVGAGI. The ends were cut back, 0 bases at V and 2 bases at J, with 9 bases in the middle. The CDR3, as DNA: TGTGCCAGCAGTTACTCTACGGGGATCACAGATACGCAGTATTTT. Its protein product is CASSYSTGITDTQYF.

This chain uses TRBV7-9 with TRBJ1-1, with TRBD1 as a possible D gene (5 bases). The CDR3 is made up of 13 amino acids. Trimming removed 5 bases at V and 7 bases at J, with 14 bases between. Germline V CDR1 and CDR2: SEHNR, FQNEAQ (reference sequence). The CDR3 region has the DNA TGTGCCAGCAGCCCCGGGACCTTACTTGAAGCTTTCTTT. It codes for CASSPGTLLEAFF.

The CDR3 sequence: CASSYPGAAFF. CDR3 nucleotides: TGTGCCAGCAGTTACCCGGGCGCTGCTTTCTTT. J is TRBJ1-1 and V is TRBV6-1, with D uncertain. This CDR3 comprises 11 residues. Trimming pared 5 bases from V and 11 bases from J, leaving 12 bases between. Germline V lookup: CDR1 MNHNS, CDR2 SASEGT.

The CDR3 nucleotides read TGTGCCATCAGGGACGTACGGGAGGGGGGTTACGAGCAGTACTTC. Translating gives CAIRDVREGGYEQYF. This chain links TRBV10-3 with TRBJ2-7; 8 nucleotides align to TRBD2. Germline CDR1 ENHRY, CDR2 SYGVKD. The V segment lost 6 bases and the J segment 4 bases; nucleotides outside the gene matches: 11. This CDR3 has 15 amino acids.

This clone came up once. This rearrangement joins TRBV19 to TRBJ2-1; D gene unclear. The CDR3 is 12 amino acids. In germline, CDR1 is LNHDA, CDR2 SQIVND (reference sequence). V was shortened by 2 bases and J by 6 bases, with 5 bases between the two germline ends. The DNA for the CDR3 is TGTGCCAGTAGTATATGGGGCAATGAGCAGTTCTTC. It translates to CASSIWGNEQFF.

The genes are TRBV11-2 and TRBJ2-1, with 8 bases that match TRBD2. Germline V lookup: CDR1 SGHAT, CDR2 FQNNGV. V trimming: 8 bases; J trimming: 0 bases; junction bases outside the gene matches: 3. The CDR3 consists of 14 residues. The CDR3 is CASSGTSSYNEQFF. The CDR3 DNA is TGTGCCAGCTCCGGGACTAGCTCCTACAATGAGCAGTTCTTC.

This sequence joins TRBV9 and TRBJ2-7; D gene unclear. V lost 4 bases, J lost 1 base, and 15 bases lay in between. This CDR3 spans 15 amino acids. Germline V gene lookup returns CDR1 SGDLS and CDR2 YYNGEE. The CDR3 loop is CASSPGNSRSYEQYF. CDR3 bases: TGTGCCAGCAGCCCCGGTAACTCACGATCCTACGAGCAGTACTTC.

This chain links TRBV28 with TRBJ1-5; D is undetermined. CDR1 is MDHEN and CDR2 is SYDVKM in the germline V gene. This CDR3 is built from 9 residues. The V end was cut by 11 bases, the J end by 13 bases, with 12 bases between. Written as DNA, the CDR3 is TGTGCCCCTGAGGCATCTCAGCATTTT. This sequence encodes CAPEASQHF.

Notes on this clone: The same CDR3 is also encoded by other DNA sequences in this sample. CDR3 loop: CASSVATDTQYF. Written as DNA, the CDR3 is TGTGCCAGCAGCGTAGCTACAGATACGCAGTATTTT. The chain recombines TRBV9 with TRBJ2-3; D gene unclear. This CDR3 has 12 amino acids. V was pared by 0 bases and J by 3 bases, with 2 bases between. Germline CDR1 and CDR2: SGDLS and YYNGEE.

The J gene is TRBJ2-7, the V gene TRBV5-4; D may be TRBD1 (5 bases). This CDR3 has 14 amino acids. Germline lookup yields CDR1 SGHNT and CDR2 YYREEE (reference sequence). V was shortened by 3 bases and J by 1 base, with 11 bases between the two germline ends. CDR3 bases: TGTGCCAGCAGCTGGGGCAAGGGGTCCTACGAGCAGTACTTC. Translating it yields CASSWGKGSYEQYF.

The rearrangement joins TRBV4-3 to TRBJ2-7; D unresolved. The germline CDR1 and CDR2 sequences are LGHNA and YSLEER. With 2 bases removed from V and 0 bases from J, the gap between germline ends came to 11 bases. The CDR3 contains 15 residues. The chain's CDR3 is CASSQTRTRSYEQYF. The CDR3 nucleotides are TGCGCCAGCAGCCAAACCAGGACGCGCTCCTACGAGCAGTACTTC.

With regard to this clone: A much larger clonotype is one base distant, so this may be a read error. This chain uses TRBV7-9 with TRBJ1-1; no definite D call. The CDR3 runs to 14 residues. The ends were cut back, 2 bases at V and 1 base at J, with 8 bases in the middle. Germline CDR1 SEHNR, CDR2 FQNEAQ (reference sequence). CDR3 protein: CASSLRTGNTEAFF. The CDR3 bases are TGTGCCAGCAGCTTACGGACGGGGAACACTGAAGCTTTCTTT.

V and J are TRBV15 and TRBJ2-7; 8 positions match TRBD1. This CDR3 has 17 residues. Germline V gives CDR1 LNHNV, CDR2 YYDKDF (reference sequence). V was clipped by 0 bases and J by 7 bases; unmatched bases: 14. The CDR3 protein is CATSRDLGDRRPEEQYF. For the CDR3, the DNA is TGTGCCACCAGCAGAGATCTAGGGGACAGGAGACCTGAAGAGCAGTACTTC.

The chain joins TRBV4-1 to TRBJ2-3; D possibly corresponds to TRBD2 (5 bases). The CDR3 sequence is 14 residues long. V dropped 0 bases and J dropped 1 base, with 5 bases sitting between them. Germline-derived CDR1 and CDR2 are MGHRA and YSYEKL. The CDR3 DNA reads as TGCGCCAGCAGCCAAGAGCGGGGCACAGATACGCAGTATTTT. As protein: CASSQERGTDTQYF.

The chain joins TRBV5-6 to TRBJ1-2, with a weak D call TRBD1 (6 bases). The V end was cut by 6 bases, the J end by 8 bases, with 14 bases between. In germline, CDR1 is SGHDT, CDR2 YYEEEE. This CDR3 contains 12 residues. In nucleotides, the CDR3 is TGTGCCAGCATCACGGACAGACCCGGCTACACCTTC. As protein: CASITDRPGYTF. The full variable domain, its missing parts supplied by reference TRBV5-6 and TRBJ1-2, is DAGVTQSPTHLIKTRGQQVTLRCSPKSGHDTVSWYQQALGQGPQFIFQYYEEEERQRGNFPDRFSGHQFPNYSSELNVNALLLGDSALYLCASITDRPGYTFGSGTRLTVV.

The chain couples TRBV11-2 to TRBJ2-7; 7 nucleotides align to TRBD1. CDR3 length equals 15 residues. Germline loops: CDR1 SGHAT, CDR2 FQNNGV. V lost 5 bases, J lost 2 bases, and 9 bases stayed unmatched. This CDR3 is CASSPRQGRTYEQYF. The CDR3, as DNA: TGTGCCAGCAGCCCCCGACAGGGTAGAACCTACGAGCAGTACTTC.